The next 14 T cell receptor beta chains were all read from a single sample in a study of blood T cell repertoires in COVID-19. Profiled with immunoSEQ multiplex PCR; TCRdb holds only in-frame clones, not every one. The repertoire holds 250,000 to 300,000 clones, with more than 75% as singletons. What was sequenced was PBMCs or T cells enriched from blood (not recorded which). The receptors stem from a woman in her 40s with acute COVID-19.

The chain combines TRBV5-1 with TRBJ2-7; perhaps TRBD2 as D (6 bases). The CDR3 consists of 14 residues. Germline V lookup: CDR1 SGHRS, CDR2 YFSETQ. Trimming stripped 2 bases from V and 7 bases from J, with 16 bases between. CDR3 region: CASSLSRDFFEQYF. The CDR3 DNA is TGCGCCAGCAGCTTAAGTAGGGACTTCTTTGAGCAGTACTTC. The whole variable domain, filled in from reference TRBV5-1 and TRBJ2-7, reads KAGVTQTPRYLIKTRGQQVTLSCSPISGHRSVSWYQQTPGQGLQFLFEYFSETQRNKGNFPGRFSGRQFSNSRSEMNVSTLELGDSALYLCASSLSRDFFEQYFGPGTRLTVT.

This sequence joins TRBV19 and TRBJ2-1, with TRBD2 matching 7 bases. Germline V gives CDR1 LNHDA, CDR2 SQIVND (reference sequence). With 7 bases clipped from V and 8 bases from J, the junction kept 11 bases outside the gene matches. The CDR3 totals 14 residues. CDR3: CASKPGLRFDEQFF. CDR3 coding DNA: TGTGCCAGTAAGCCGGGACTACGGTTCGATGAGCAGTTCTTC.

The chain recombines TRBV9 with TRBJ2-3; D is ambiguous. With 4 bases removed from V and 3 bases from J, the gap between germline ends came to 9 bases. The CDR3 is made up of 13 amino acids. Germline V gene lookup returns CDR1 SGDLS and CDR2 YYNGEE. The CDR3 nucleotides are TGTGCCAGCAGCCGCAGTCCAACAGATACGCAGTATTTT. Its translation is CASSRSPTDTQYF.

This chain uses TRBV11-2 with TRBJ1-5, with 9 bases that match TRBD1. V dropped 0 bases and J dropped 1; count of bases not matched to a gene: 4. From germline, CDR1 is SGHAT and CDR2 FQNNGV. The CDR3 runs 17 residues. The CDR3 DNA reads TGTGCCAGCAGCTTAGACTCGGGACAGGGAAGCAATCAGCCCCAGCATTTT. It is translated as CASSLDSGQGSNQPQHF.

This clone showed up just once. CDR3 nucleotide sequence: TGTGCCAGCAGCTTAGGTGGTGGGCGAATGAACACTGAAGCTTTCTTT. This codes for CASSLGGGRMNTEAFF. V and J are TRBV7-8 and TRBJ1-1; no reliable D call. The CDR3 is 16 amino acids. Germline V CDR1 and CDR2: SGHVS, FQNEAQ. The V gene lost 1 base and the J gene lost 0 bases, with 12 bases spanning the gap.

This chain uses TRBV15 with TRBJ1-4; 10 bases map to TRBD1. The trim removed 3 bases at V and 2 bases at J, leaving 0 bases unmatched. The V gene's germline CDR1 is LNHNV and CDR2 YYDKDF (reference sequence). The CDR3 has 15 amino acids. The CDR3 DNA is TGTGCCACCAGCAGGGGACAGGGGACTAATGAAAAACTGTTTTTT. Translated, it gives CATSRGQGTNEKLFF.

V is TRBV18 and J is TRBJ1-2; possible D gene TRBD1, 6 bases. This CDR3 is built from 16 residues. Germline CDR1 and CDR2: KGHSH and LQKENI. V gave up 3 bases and J gave up 0 bases, with 14 bases separating them. This chain's CDR3 is CASSPETGSANYGYTF. As DNA, the CDR3 is TGTGCCAGCTCACCCGAGACAGGTTCAGCTAACTATGGCTACACCTTC.

CDR3 amino acids: CATSRSGTGRSNQPQHF. In DNA, the CDR3 is TGTGCCACCAGCAGATCAGGGACAGGTCGGAGCAATCAGCCCCAGCATTTT. V usage is TRBV15 and J usage is TRBJ1-5; 8 positions agree with TRBD1. CDR3 length equals 17 residues. The junction had 7 bases not matched to a gene; V was cut back by 2 bases and J by 1 base. Germline CDR1 reads LNHNV; CDR2 reads YYDKDF (reference sequence).

V is TRBV11-2 and J is TRBJ2-5; D might be TRBD1 (6 bases). The CDR3 is 16 amino acids. Per the germline V gene, CDR1 is SGHAT and CDR2 is FQNNGV. Trimming removed 3 bases at V and 2 bases at J, with 16 bases between. The CDR3 sequence is CASSLNLRDIQETQYF. As DNA, the CDR3 is TGTGCCAGCAGCTTGAACCTCCGGGACATTCAAGAGACCCAGTACTTC. Full variable domain (remainder filled in from reference TRBV11-2 and TRBJ2-5): EAGVAQSPRYKIIEKRQSVAFWCNPISGHATLYWYQQILGQGPKLLIQFQNNGVVDDSQLPKDRFSAERLKGVDSTLKIQPAKLEDSAVYLCASSLNLRDIQETQYFGPGTRLLVL.

V and J are TRBV5-4 and TRBJ1-1, with D tentatively TRBD1 (5 bases). The CDR3 runs to 17 residues. Deletions cut 1 base from V and 3 bases from J, with 19 bases between. From germline, CDR1 is SGHNT and CDR2 YYREEE (reference sequence). The CDR3 DNA follows: TGTGCCAGCAGCTTGTCAGGGAAAGGTAATTACTACACTGAAGCTTTCTTT. Its translation is CASSLSGKGNYYTEAFF.

CDR3 protein: CASSYTGETGELFF. The CDR3 DNA reads TGTGCCAGCAGTTACACAGGGGAGACCGGGGAGCTGTTTTTT. The chain joins TRBV6-5 to TRBJ2-2; 7 positions match TRBD1. Unmatched junction bases numbered 2, after V lost 2 bases and J lost 5 bases. In germline, CDR1 is MNHEY, CDR2 SVGAGI. There are 14 residues in the CDR3.

This clone was found once. J is TRBJ2-2 and V is TRBV18; 10 positions agree with TRBD2. Trimming cost V 2 bases and J 2 bases; bases outside gene matches: 11. Germline CDR1 KGHSH, CDR2 LQKENI. This CDR3 is 19 amino acids long. The CDR3 loop is CASSPETSGRLDNTGELFF. The CDR3 coding sequence is TGTGCCAGCTCACCAGAGACTAGCGGGCGTCTCGACAACACCGGGGAGCTGTTTTTT.

This chain uses TRBV5-1 with TRBJ1-4; 7 bases agree with TRBD1. Losses at the gene ends were 7 bases for V and 8 bases for J; bases not matched to a gene: 11. The CDR3 loop spans 14 amino acids. Germline V lookup: CDR1 SGHRS, CDR2 YFSETQ. CDR3 sequence (DNA): TGCGCCAGCTCCTCCGGGACAGTATACGAAAAACTGTTTTTT. Protein sequence: CASSSGTVYEKLFF.

This clone was seen only a few times. This chain uses TRBV6-5 with TRBJ2-2; a possible D gene is TRBD2 (6 bases). V lost 11 bases to trimming and J lost 5 bases, with 12 bases between them. The germline V gene has CDR1 MNHEY and CDR2 SVGAGI. The CDR3 extends over 12 amino acids. CDR3 in amino acids: CASKSGTGELFF. The CDR3 nucleotides read TGTGCCTCTAAGAGCGGGACCGGGGAGCTGTTTTTT.